The 12 T cell receptor beta chains given below trace back to one sample, sequenced in a study of CD8+ T cells in alopecia areata. Sequencing templates came from extracted RNA that was reverse transcribed into cDNA. The method was immunoSEQ multiplex PCR; TCRdb's version includes in-frame clones alone and lacks a portion of them. This table has around 35,000 clones, approximately 52% appearing once. The sample taken for sequencing was NKG2D-high CD8+ T cells sorted from blood. These TCRs come from a human donor with alopecia areata.

This clone occurred a few times. This chain connects TRBV2 to TRBJ2-3; 7 bases map to TRBD2. The length of the CDR3 is 16 residues. Trimming cost V 5 bases and J 0 bases; bases outside gene matches: 8. Germline V CDR1 and CDR2: SNHLY, FYNNEI. DNA for the CDR3: TGTGCCAGCAGTCTATCACTAGCGCGCAGCACAGATACGCAGTATTTT. Its translation: CASSLSLARSTDTQYF.

V and J are TRBV9 and TRBJ2-7; the D gene could be TRBD1 or TRBD2 (6 bases each). The germline gives CDR1 SGDLS, CDR2 YYNGEE. V was trimmed by 4 bases and J by 7 bases, leaving 18 bases between them. This CDR3 contains 14 residues. CDR3 DNA sequence: TGTGCCAGCAGCCCGTGGGACTCCCAGGGGGAGCAGTACTTC. It yields the protein CASSPWDSQGEQYF.

This clone was counted between two and nine times. This chain joins TRBV2 and TRBJ2-7; D unresolved. The germline V gene encodes CDR1 SNHLY and CDR2 FYNNEI. CDR3 length equals 14 residues. V lost 3 bases and J lost 0, with 9 bases in between. CDR3 loop: CASSEWVSSYEQYF. CDR3 nucleotide sequence: TGTGCCAGCAGTGAGTGGGTTTCCTCCTACGAGCAGTACTTC.

CDR3 region: CASSHITGVLINEQFF. DNA of the CDR3: TGTGCCAGCAGTCATATAACAGGGGTCCTCATTAATGAGCAGTTCTTC. The rearrangement uses TRBV27 and TRBJ2-1, with 7 bases matching TRBD1. After removal of 5 bases from V and 7 bases from J, the junction contained 14 bases not matched to a gene. The CDR3 sequence is 16 residues long. The germline gives CDR1 MNHEY, CDR2 SMNVEV (reference sequence).

This clone occurred a few times. The chain links TRBV9 to TRBJ1-2; possibly TRBD1 for D (5 bases). The CDR3 contains 14 residues. Trimming removed 4 bases at V and 6 bases at J, with 16 bases between. Germline CDR1 and CDR2: SGDLS and YYNGEE. CDR3 DNA sequence: TGTGCCAGCAGCCCCTTTCGGGGGAGGGATGGCTACACCTTC. This gives the protein CASSPFRGRDGYTF.

The table lists this clone with a count of one. The gene calls are TRBV5-4 and TRBJ2-7; unclear D gene. The germline V gene has CDR1 SGHNT and CDR2 YYREEE (reference sequence). The CDR3 is 13 residues long. V was trimmed by 2 bases and J by 1 base, leaving 7 bases between them. The CDR3 is CASSFGESYEQYF. CDR3 nucleotide sequence: TGTGCCAGCAGCTTCGGTGAGTCCTACGAGCAGTACTTC.

CDR3 sequence reads: CASSRPTGVGETQYF. The CDR3 DNA sequence: TGTGCCAGCAGCCGACCGACAGGGGTAGGCGAGACCCAGTACTTC. The chain combines TRBV7-6 with TRBJ2-5; 8 nucleotides line up with TRBD1. CDR3 length: 15 residues. Trimming removed 5 bases from V and 5 bases from J; junction bases left unmatched: 10. Germline lookup yields CDR1 SGHVS and CDR2 FNYEAQ.

The chain uses TRBV7-9 and TRBJ2-7; D is uncertain. Per germline, CDR1 SEHNR and CDR2 FQNEAQ (reference sequence). The CDR3 covers 13 residues. V dropped 4 bases and J dropped 0 bases, with 7 bases sitting between them. CDR3: CASSSPSSYEQYF. As DNA, the CDR3 is TGTGCCAGCAGCTCCCCGAGCTCCTACGAGCAGTACTTC.

The chain joins TRBV2 to TRBJ2-1; 7 bases are a match to TRBD2. Germline CDR1 and CDR2: SNHLY and FYNNEI. This CDR3 comprises 15 residues. After removal of 0 bases from V and 5 bases from J, the junction contained 4 bases not matched to a gene. The chain's CDR3 is CASSEARGSNNEQFF. In DNA form, the CDR3 reads TGTGCCAGCAGTGAAGCGCGGGGGTCTAACAATGAGCAGTTCTTC.

The chain employs TRBV19 and TRBJ2-7, with a tentative D call TRBD1 (9 bases). The CDR3 runs to 15 residues. Germline values: CDR1 LNHDA, CDR2 SQIVND (reference sequence). V was cut by 6 bases and J by 3 bases, with 18 bases left in between. CDR3 DNA: TGTGCCAGTAGCGCCGGGACAGGGACTAGCTACGAGCAGTACTTC. This translates into CASSAGTGTSYEQYF.

This clone was recorded a few times. The chain carries TRBV14 and TRBJ2-2; 8 bases are a match to TRBD1. The germline CDR1 and CDR2 sequences are SGHDN and FVKESK. The length of the CDR3 is 15 residues. Trimming removed 8 bases from V and 4 bases from J; junction bases left unmatched: 9. DNA of the CDR3: TGTGCCAGCGGACCAGGGGGCGTGAGCACCGGGGAGCTGTTTTTT. It codes for CASGPGGVSTGELFF.

V is TRBV6-6 and J is TRBJ2-5, with TRBD2 identical over 11 bases. CDR1 is MNHNY, CDR2 SVGAGI, per germline (reference sequence). V shed 5 bases and J 5 bases; nucleotides not matched to a gene: 7. The CDR3 contains 15 residues. The CDR3 coding sequence is TGTGCCAGCAGTCGTACTAGCGGGAGTTCTGAGACCCAGTACTTC. Translating gives CASSRTSGSSETQYF.